This T cell receptor beta chain was retrieved from a study of blood T cells in healthy people across ages. Sample-barcoded 5' priming and a J-beta primer mix drove a second PCR of roughly 7 to 11 cycles. TCRdb reprocessed the 5' RACE reads with MiXCR, giving one entry per CDR3 protein. The repertoire holds around 1,700,000 distinct CDR3 sequences, with over 25% as singletons. This clonotype was observed at least ten times. This CDR3 region has 17 residues. The V gene end was trimmed by 5 bases and the J gene end by 10 bases; junction bases not matched to a gene: 15. CDR1 ENHRY and CDR2 SYGVKD come from the germline V gene.

The receptor's source is a woman in her twenties or thirties in good health. Sequenced material: blood. The rearrangement uses TRBV10-3 and TRBJ2-1, with 12 bases fitting TRBD2. The CDR3, as DNA: TGTGCCATCAGTATCGGCCTAGCGGGAGGGGGGGCAAAGGAGCAGTTCTTC. Its translation is CAISIGLAGGGAKEQFF.